This T cell receptor (beta chain) comes out of a study of blood T cell repertoires in COVID-19. On the study more broadly: Samples representing acute and convalescent COVID-19 were sourced from the United States, Italy and Spain.

CDR3 length: 17 residues. The V and J ends lost 0 bases and 0 bases respectively, with 12 bases between them. Germline V CDR1 and CDR2: SGHRS, YFSETQ. Per the original data handling: Researchers report that nucleated cell counts were estimated from reference gene primer amplification. Clones were read by immunoSEQ multiplex PCR, and TCRdb kept only the in-frame ones, dropping some. V, J and clone size are those of that table, while D and trimming were read from the DNA. The sample yields about 130,000 clones, approximately 84% seen once. This chain uses TRBV5-1 with TRBJ2-2; D may be TRBD2 (6 bases). The source of this sequence is a human donor in a cohort sampled during active COVID-19. The sequencing sample was made of peripheral blood. Written as DNA, the CDR3 is TGCGCCAGCAGCTTGGCCGGAGGCGGGGCGAACACCGGGGAGCTGTTTTTT. This translates into CASSLAGGGANTGELFF.